The 15 T cell receptor beta chains in this list originate from one sample, sequenced in a study of human T cells and chemical hapten exposure. One entry per CDR3 protein, called by TCRdb with MiXCR from the RACE reads. The sample has 150,000 to 200,000 distinct CDR3 sequences, about a fifth seen once. The sample's time point: patch test 1, 2 weeks after DPC sensitization. Sample treatment: therapeutic diphenylcyclopropenone sensitization with weekly scalp DPC. This material consisted of whole blood, taken in connection with sensitization to the hapten diphenylcyclopropenone (DPC). Every receptor here comes from a woman aged 50 to 60 with alopecia areata. Some clones in this sample may be carry-over from other donors' samples.

The gene calls are TRBV3-1 and TRBJ2-5; 11 bases are shared with TRBD2. Per the germline V gene, CDR1 is LGHDT and CDR2 is YNNKEL (reference sequence). The CDR3 is made up of 17 amino acids. V shed 2 bases, J shed 10 bases, and the junction held 15 bases outside the gene matches. CDR3 protein: CASSQSSWGLAERDQYF. The CDR3 DNA reads TGTGCCAGCAGCCAATCTTCTTGGGGACTAGCGGAACGAGACCAGTACTTC.

This clonotype appeared a few times. V and J are TRBV18 and TRBJ1-1; D gene ambiguous. The CDR3 spans 14 residues. V was shortened by 4 bases and J by 4 bases, with 13 bases between the two germline ends. Per the germline V gene, CDR1 is KGHSH and CDR2 is LQKENI. The CDR3 bases are TGTGCCAGCTCACTTGCGGCGTACAGCACTGAAGCTTTCTTT. Amino acid sequence: CASSLAAYSTEAFF.

The rearrangement links TRBV30 to TRBJ1-2; D is uncertain. Germline V gene data show CDR1 as GTSNPN and CDR2 as SVGIG (reference sequence). V was clipped by 0 bases and J by 3 bases, with 5 bases between them. This CDR3 is built from 12 residues. In DNA form, the CDR3 reads TGTGCCTGGAGTGTCGGCGACTATGGCTACACCTTC. As protein: CAWSVGDYGYTF.

The rearrangement uses TRBV9 and TRBJ2-4; 8 bases are a match to TRBD2. J was trimmed by 4 bases and V by 0 bases; bases with no gene match: 6. The CDR3 sequence is 16 residues long. Looked up from germline, CDR1 is SGDLS and CDR2 is YYNGEE. The CDR3 loop reads CASSVGASGLKNIQYF. The CDR3 bases are TGTGCCAGCAGCGTAGGTGCTAGCGGGCTAAAAAACATTCAGTACTTC.

The chain combines TRBV5-8 with TRBJ2-7; TRBD1 is a possible D gene (6 bases). V lost 0 bases and J lost 3, with 10 bases in between. Germline assignment: CDR1 SGHTS and CDR2 YDEGEE. The CDR3 is 14 residues long. For the CDR3, the DNA is TGTGCCAGCAGCTTGGACAGGGCATGCTACGAGCAGTACTTC. Translated, it gives CASSLDRACYEQYF.

This clonotype was detected only a few times. V is TRBV5-1 and J is TRBJ2-7; TRBD2 matches 10 bases. The CDR3 extends over 15 amino acids. Germline values: CDR1 SGHRS, CDR2 YFSETQ. The ends lost 1 base at V and 1 base at J; junction bases unmatched: 2. The CDR3 spells CASSLSAGGSYEQYF. The CDR3 DNA reads TGCGCCAGCAGCTTGTCAGCGGGAGGGTCCTACGAGCAGTACTTC.

A few counts support this clonotype. The chain couples TRBV7-9 to TRBJ2-3; possible D gene TRBD2, 6 bases. Trimming pared 0 bases from V and 1 base from J, leaving 11 bases between. Germline V gene sequence: CDR1 SEHNR, CDR2 FQNEAQ (reference sequence). The CDR3 totals 16 residues. The DNA for the CDR3 is TGTGCCAGCAGCTTAGCGCACCCTAGCGGCACAGATACGCAGTATTTT. It translates to CASSLAHPSGTDTQYF.

This clonotype was detected only a few times. The rearrangement joins TRBV10-3 to TRBJ1-5, with D tentatively TRBD1 (5 bases). The CDR3 covers 13 residues. The V end lost 6 bases, the J end lost 3 bases, and 9 bases lay between the germline ends. Germline CDR1 and CDR2: ENHRY and SYGVKD. The CDR3 is CAIRGTTNQPQHF. The CDR3 DNA is TGTGCCATCAGGGGGACGACCAATCAGCCCCAGCATTTT.

The J gene is TRBJ2-3, the V gene TRBV6-5; 8 nucleotides align to TRBD1. CDR1 MNHEY and CDR2 SVGAGI come from the germline V gene. Trimming at V came to 0 bases and at J to 3 bases, leaving 14 bases not matched to a gene. This CDR3 has 19 amino acids. CDR3 sequence reads: CASSYSGPGGSGVTDTQYF. CDR3 DNA: TGTGCCAGCAGTTACTCGGGTCCAGGGGGCTCAGGCGTTACAGATACGCAGTATTTT.

This clonotype occurred a few times. The rearrangement joins TRBV19 to TRBJ2-2, with D hard to call. Trimming took 7 bases from V and 6 from J, leaving 15 bases between them. This CDR3 is 14 amino acids long. Germline CDR1 reads LNHDA; CDR2 reads SQIVND (reference sequence). The CDR3 sequence is CASTPLVEAGELFF. The CDR3 region has the DNA TGTGCCAGTACCCCCCTGGTCGAGGCCGGGGAGCTGTTTTTT.

This chain links TRBV12-3 or TRBV12-4 with TRBJ1-2; D may be TRBD1 (5 bases). Trimming removed 2 bases at V and 3 bases at J, with 10 bases between. The CDR3 runs 14 residues. As DNA, the CDR3 is TGTGCCAGCAGTTTACTAGACAGATACTATGGCTACACCTTC. Its protein is CASSLLDRYYGYTF.

This chain connects TRBV20-1 to TRBJ2-4; 8 bases line up with TRBD2. The CDR3 covers 16 residues. V dropped 0 bases and J dropped 3; count of bases not matched to a gene: 7. Germline CDR1 DFQATT, CDR2 SNEGSKA (reference sequence). CDR3 DNA: TGCAGTGCTAGAGAGAGTAGCGGGATGTTCAAAAACATTCAGTACTTC. Amino acid sequence: CSARESSGMFKNIQYF.

At least ten counts were recorded for this clonotype. Here the CDR3 DNA reads TGTGCCAGCAGCTTAGGGGGTGGAGAGACCCAGTACTTC. As protein: CASSLGGGETQYF. V gene TRBV7-9 combines with J gene TRBJ2-5; D is unresolved. V lost 1 base and J 4 bases, leaving 7 bases between the germline ends. Germline values: CDR1 SEHNR, CDR2 FQNEAQ (reference sequence). The CDR3 contains 13 residues.

The table lists this clonotype with a few counts. The rearrangement links TRBV20-1 to TRBJ2-3, with TRBD2 matching over 7 bases. CDR3 length: 13 residues. Unmatched junction bases numbered 6, after V lost 7 bases and J lost 2 bases. CDR1 and CDR2 (germline): DFQATT, SNEGSKA (reference sequence). CDR3 sequence (DNA): TGCAGTGTACCAGCGGGGATCACAGATACGCAGTATTTT. Protein: CSVPAGITDTQYF.

The sample holds a few counts of this clonotype. The J gene is TRBJ1-2, the V gene TRBV10-3; D may be TRBD1 (5 bases). Trimming took 5 bases from V and 2 from J, leaving 9 bases between them. The germline gives CDR1 ENHRY, CDR2 SYGVKD. This CDR3 has 13 amino acids. The CDR3 here is CAISSDRNYGYTF. The DNA for the CDR3 is TGTGCCATCAGTAGCGACAGAAACTATGGCTACACCTTC.